The clone carrying this T cell receptor (beta chain) showed up many times. This sample is drawn from a study of spatial heterogeneity in lung cancer. The V gene's germline CDR1 is MGHRA and CDR2 YSYEKL. V dropped 1 base and J dropped 1 base, with 16 bases sitting between them. The CDR3 sequence is 17 residues long. Specified time point: sample taken at primary tumor resection. Sequencing covered unsorted whole RNA taken from tumor, nontumor lung or frozen PBMC. TCRdb reprocessed the 5' RACE reads with MiXCR, giving one entry per CDR3 protein. Of 26,000 or so distinct CDR3 sequences in the sample, roughly 12% were seen once.

The chain is built from TRBV4-1 and TRBJ1-1; TRBD1 is a possible D gene (5 bases). The source was PBMCs, collected at surgery. This TCR was recovered from a female donor with early-stage non-small cell lung cancer. The CDR3 loop reads CASSQGTIVLTNTEAFF. Here the CDR3 DNA reads TGCGCCAGCAGCCAAGGGACAATTGTGTTGACGAACACTGAAGCTTTCTTT.